These 27 T cell receptor beta chains originate from one sample sequenced in a study of Ad26.COV2.S vaccination and SARS-CoV-2 variants. Only in-frame clones appear in the TCRdb table, and some are missing; sequencing was by immunoSEQ multiplex PCR. The data show over 90,000 clones, around 82% seen once. The specimen was peripheral blood, collected after recovery from COVID-19. Source of these receptors: a human donor who had recovered from COVID-19.

J is TRBJ2-3 and V is TRBV14; D ambiguous. The CDR3 is 14 residues long. Per the germline V gene, CDR1 is SGHDN and CDR2 is FVKESK. Trimming stripped 1 base from V and 2 bases from J, with 7 bases between. The CDR3 coding sequence is TGTGCCAGCAGCCAAGTAAGGTTCACAGATACGCAGTATTTT. Translated: CASSQVRFTDTQYF.

The genes are TRBV7-2 and TRBJ1-1; maybe TRBD1 (5 bases). V was pared by 1 base and J by 1 base, with 10 bases between. CDR3 length: 15 residues. Germline-derived CDR1 and CDR2 are SGHTA and FQGNSA. DNA for the CDR3: TGTGCCAGCAGCTTAGGGGGCCCCGGGAACACTGAAGCTTTCTTT. Amino acids: CASSLGGPGNTEAFF.

The chain couples TRBV29-1 to TRBJ2-5; D is perhaps TRBD1 or TRBD2 (5 bases each). The ends were cut back, 3 bases at V and 2 bases at J, with 10 bases in the middle. Germline CDR1 reads SQVTM; CDR2 reads ANQGSEA. The CDR3 totals 13 residues. CDR3 DNA sequence: TGCAGCGTTGAGGGGGATGGTCAAGAGACCCAGTACTTC. This gives the protein CSVEGDGQETQYF.

The chain combines TRBV28 with TRBJ2-7; D may match TRBD1 or TRBD2 (5 bases each). CDR1 and CDR2 from the germline V gene are MDHEN and SYDVKM. The V end was cut by 3 bases, the J end by 2 bases, with 20 bases between. The CDR3 contains 17 residues. DNA of the CDR3: TGTGCCAGCAGTTTCCTTCCCGGTCAGGGAGCCCCCTACGAGCAGTACTTC. This encodes CASSFLPGQGAPYEQYF. The full variable domain, its missing parts supplied by reference TRBV28 and TRBJ2-7, is DVKVTQSSRYLVKRTGEKVFLECVQDMDHENMFWYRQDPGLGLRLIYFSYDVKMKEKGDIPEGYSVSREKKERFSLILESASTNQTSMYLCASSFLPGQGAPYEQYFGPGTRLTVT.

V and J are TRBV5-5 and TRBJ1-2; D is unclear. V was pared by 4 bases and J by 4 bases, with 8 bases between. The germline V gene has CDR1 SGHKS and CDR2 YYEKEE (reference sequence). The CDR3 spans 12 residues. CDR3 residues: CASSELSYGYTF. For the CDR3, the DNA is TGTGCCAGCAGCGAGCTTTCCTATGGCTACACCTTC.

This chain connects TRBV9 to TRBJ1-2, with a possible D match to TRBD1 (6 bases). Germline lookup yields CDR1 SGDLS and CDR2 YYNGEE. This CDR3 is built from 15 residues. V lost 3 bases, J lost 1 base, and 13 bases lay in between. The CDR3 DNA reads TGTGCCAGCAGCGCGGACAGTAGCCTTAACTATGGCTACACCTTC. This encodes CASSADSSLNYGYTF.

CDR3 region: CASLSSGANVLTF. CDR3 nucleotides: TGTGCCAGCCTAAGCTCTGGGGCCAACGTCCTGACTTTC. The chain is built from TRBV25-1 and TRBJ2-6; no definite D call. The CDR3 has 13 residues. Germline V gene sequence: CDR1 MGHDK, CDR2 SYGVNS. V was shortened by 8 bases and J by 0 bases, with 5 bases between the two germline ends.

CDR3 residues: CASRAGGGNTIYF. CDR3 nucleotides: TGTGCCAGTCGGGCAGGGGGTGGAAACACCATATATTTT. V is TRBV19 and J is TRBJ1-3, with 7 bases aligning to TRBD1. Per germline, CDR1 LNHDA and CDR2 SQIVND (reference sequence). V was pared by 8 bases and J by 3 bases, with 4 bases of the junction left unmatched. The CDR3 totals 13 residues.

The chain recombines TRBV11-2 with TRBJ2-5; 8 bases map to TRBD1. This CDR3 contains 13 residues. The germline CDR1 and CDR2 sequences are SGHAT and FQNNGV. Trimming cost V 5 bases and J 7 bases; bases outside gene matches: 6. The CDR3 reads CASSPDRAVTQYF. The CDR3, as DNA: TGTGCCAGCAGCCCGGACAGGGCGGTGACCCAGTACTTC. Supplemented by reference TRBV11-2 and TRBJ2-5, the full variable domain reads EAGVAQSPRYKIIEKRQSVAFWCNPISGHATLYWYQQILGQGPKLLIQFQNNGVVDDSQLPKDRFSAERLKGVDSTLKIQPAKLEDSAVYLCASSPDRAVTQYFGPGTRLLVL.

The V and J genes are TRBV6-5 and TRBJ2-7; TRBD1 is a possible D gene (5 bases). This CDR3 is built from 12 residues. Germline CDR1 reads MNHEY; CDR2 reads SVGAGI. The DNA for the CDR3 is TGTGCATCCGTCAGGGCTGGCTACGAGCAGTACTTC. Protein sequence: CASVRAGYEQYF.

A single count supports this clone. The V and J genes are TRBV19 and TRBJ2-1; TRBD1 matches 8 bases. Trimming at V came to 1 base and at J to 7 bases, leaving 6 bases not matched to a gene. The CDR3 has 15 residues. Germline CDR1 reads LNHDA; CDR2 reads SQIVND (reference sequence). The CDR3 spells CASSIVGQGENEQFF. For the CDR3, the DNA is TGTGCCAGTAGTATAGTCGGACAGGGAGAAAATGAGCAGTTCTTC.

The CDR3 here is CASSGRSIGPDTQYF. The CDR3 nucleotides read TGTGCCAGCAGTGGTCGGTCCATCGGTCCAGATACGCAGTATTTT. The chain links TRBV2 to TRBJ2-3, with D uncertain. Per the germline V gene, CDR1 is SNHLY and CDR2 is FYNNEI. CDR3 length: 15 amino acids. Trimming removed 4 bases from V and 4 bases from J, with 15 bases in between.

The gene calls are TRBV4-2 and TRBJ1-1; perhaps TRBD1 as D (5 bases). The CDR3 consists of 15 residues. The V end lost 0 bases, the J end lost 6 bases, and 14 bases lay between the germline ends. Germline lookup yields CDR1 LGHNA and CDR2 YNFKEQ. The CDR3 spells CASSQDPAGRAEAFF. CDR3 coding DNA: TGTGCCAGCAGCCAAGACCCCGCAGGGCGTGCTGAAGCTTTCTTT.

The genes are TRBV5-4 and TRBJ1-2; tentatively, D is TRBD1 (5 bases). Trimming removed 4 bases from V and 7 bases from J, with 17 bases in between. The length of the CDR3 is 14 residues. Germline lookup yields CDR1 SGHNT and CDR2 YYREEE (reference sequence). CDR3 coding DNA: TGTGCCAGCAGCGCGGGGGGGTTTTACGGTGGCTACACCTTC. This translates into CASSAGGFYGGYTF.

V and J are TRBV19 and TRBJ2-7; D not resolved. Germline CDR1 and CDR2: LNHDA and SQIVND (reference sequence). The CDR3 covers 14 residues. V was pared by 3 bases and J by 6 bases, with 15 bases between. CDR3 coding DNA: TGTGCCAGTAGTATTCCCGATAATACTCTCGAGCAGTACTTC. It codes for CASSIPDNTLEQYF. Supplemented by reference TRBV19 and TRBJ2-7, the full variable domain reads DGGITQSPKYLFRKEGQNVTLSCEQNLNHDAMYWYRQDPGQGLRLIYYSQIVNDFQKGDIAEGYSVSREKKESFPLTVTSAQKNPTAFYLCASSIPDNTLEQYFGPGTRLTVT.

The chain joins TRBV18 to TRBJ2-7; a possible D gene is TRBD1 (6 bases). Trimming shortened V by 0 bases and J by 2 bases, and 17 bases separated the two germline ends. CDR1 KGHSH and CDR2 LQKENI come from the germline V gene. The length of the CDR3 is 17 residues. CDR3 sequence (DNA): TGTGCCAGCTCACCACCATTAGGAGAGAACAGGGCCTACGAGCAGTACTTC. Amino acid sequence: CASSPPLGENRAYEQYF.

The chain combines TRBV9 with TRBJ1-4, with a possible D match to TRBD1 (5 bases). V was clipped by 7 bases and J by 7 bases, with 11 bases between them. This CDR3 contains 12 residues. CDR1 and CDR2 from the germline V gene are SGDLS and YYNGEE. CDR3 loop: CASGGDAEKLFF. The CDR3 nucleotides read TGTGCCAGCGGGGGGGATGCTGAAAAACTGTTTTTT.

The chain combines TRBV19 with TRBJ2-5; tentatively, D is TRBD1 (6 bases). The CDR3 is 13 residues long. The ends were cut back, 8 bases at V and 5 bases at J, with 15 bases in the middle. Per germline, CDR1 LNHDA and CDR2 SQIVND (reference sequence). The CDR3 coding sequence is TGTGCCAGTTCTCAATGGGGGCAGGAGACCCAGTACTTC. This codes for CASSQWGQETQYF.

This clone came up once. The V call is TRBV4-2, the J call TRBJ1-1; D is unclear. Looked up from germline, CDR1 is LGHNA and CDR2 is YNFKEQ. CDR3 size: 16 residues. The V end was cut by 1 base, the J end by 0 bases, with 12 bases between. In DNA form, the CDR3 reads TGTGCCAGCAGCCAAGTCGGAGGACCACTGAACACTGAAGCTTTCTTT. Residues: CASSQVGGPLNTEAFF.

The chain has TRBV7-9 and TRBJ2-7; possibly TRBD1 for D (6 bases). CDR1 SEHNR and CDR2 FQNEAQ come from the germline V gene (reference sequence). This CDR3 contains 14 residues. Deletions cut 5 bases from V and 6 bases from J, with 17 bases between. Here the CDR3 reads CASSRQGYHSEQYF. CDR3 bases: TGTGCCAGCAGCCGTCAGGGGTATCATTCCGAGCAGTACTTC.

The chain joins TRBV5-4 to TRBJ1-1, with 8 nucleotides matching TRBD1. Germline CDR1 reads SGHNT; CDR2 reads YYREEE (reference sequence). V lost 2 bases to trimming and J lost 1 base; unmatched junction nucleotides: 4. This CDR3 is built from 15 residues. As DNA, the CDR3 is TGTGCCAGCAGCTTCGTTACAGGGGGGAACACTGAAGCTTTCTTT. Amino acid sequence: CASSFVTGGNTEAFF.

This clone was detected ten times or more. The CDR3 DNA follows: TGTGCCAGCAGTGAATCGGGGACAGGGGGCTGGACCGGGGAGCTGTTTTTT. Its translation is CASSESGTGGWTGELFF. This chain links TRBV2 with TRBJ2-2, with 12 positions matching TRBD1. With 2 bases clipped from V and 5 bases from J, the junction kept 6 bases outside the gene matches. From germline, CDR1 is SNHLY and CDR2 FYNNEI. The CDR3 extends over 17 amino acids.

The rearrangement uses TRBV28 and TRBJ1-2; D is uncertain. There are 13 residues in the CDR3. Germline lookup yields CDR1 MDHEN and CDR2 SYDVKM. V was cut by 5 bases and J by 5 bases, with 12 bases left in between. The CDR3 coding sequence is TGTGCCAGCAGTCCCCGGTCCCCTTATGGCTACACCTTC. This gives the protein CASSPRSPYGYTF.

The V call is TRBV6-6, the J call TRBJ1-2; D is undetermined. The CDR3 has 18 residues. V was shortened by 5 bases and J by 2 bases, with 24 bases between the two germline ends. From germline, CDR1 is MNHNY and CDR2 SVGAGI (reference sequence). CDR3 bases: TGTGCCAGCAGTCTCAAACCGGACGGAGTTACCTCCAACTATGGCTACACCTTC. Translating it yields CASSLKPDGVTSNYGYTF.

The chain carries TRBV5-4 and TRBJ2-1; D may correspond to TRBD1 or TRBD2 (5 bases each). Per germline, CDR1 SGHNT and CDR2 YYREEE (reference sequence). V lost 0 bases and J lost 2, with 12 bases in between. CDR3 length: 16 amino acids. CDR3 bases: TGTGCCAGCAGCTTGGAAGTATGGGGACCCTACAATGAGCAGTTCTTC. This gives the protein CASSLEVWGPYNEQFF.

The chain couples TRBV29-1 to TRBJ2-7; D unclear. Trimming took off 3 bases at V and 1 base at J, with 4 bases between the two ends. The CDR3 contains 11 residues. The germline gives CDR1 SQVTM, CDR2 ANQGSEA. The CDR3 loop is CSVEQSYEQYF. In DNA, the CDR3 is TGCAGCGTTGAGCAGTCCTACGAGCAGTACTTC.

The V and J genes are TRBV11-2 and TRBJ1-4; weak D call: TRBD1 (5 bases). The CDR3 has 15 residues. Germline CDR1 is SGHAT and CDR2 is FQNNGV. Trimming cost V 7 bases and J 8 bases, with 20 bases left between them. The CDR3 DNA follows: TGTGCCAGCACACTCGGGGGGGTTTTACGGGAAAAACTGTTTTTT. It translates to CASTLGGVLREKLFF.